This T cell receptor (beta chain) was retrieved from a study of identical twins. This clonotype showed up just a few times. CDR3 length equals 13 residues. The V end lost 6 bases, the J end lost 9 bases, and 18 bases lay between the germline ends. MiXCR was run by TCRdb on the 5' RACE reads, yielding one entry per CDR3 protein. The sample includes about 520,000 distinct CDR3 sequences, roughly a fifth of them seen just once. These data were also reused for a study on T cells expressing NK-cell markers.

The sample taken for sequencing was CD4+ T cells sorted from blood. This sequence was found in a woman between 18 and 29 years old in good health. V gene TRBV12-3 or TRBV12-4 combines with J gene TRBJ2-7; D perhaps matches TRBD2 (6 bases). This CDR3 is CASRDGRRGGQYF. The CDR3 bases are TGTGCCAGCAGGGATGGCCGGAGGGGAGGGCAGTACTTC.